These 8 T cell receptor beta chains were sequenced from one sample in a study of blood T cell repertoires in COVID-19 (dated by TCRdb to 2020 to 2021). Library prep was done by the immunoSEQ multiplex PCR assay. TCRdb limited this immuneACCESS table to in-frame rearrangements with V and J called. A share of clones is missing; checked studies link under half to unresolved V genes, and the rest is unexplained. The sample yields fewer than 350,000 clones; 88% were counted once. Together, the top ten hold approximately 8.8% of the sample. The material sequenced was peripheral blood. These receptors were obtained from a man aged 18 to 35 with active or convalescent COVID-19.

J is TRBJ2-1 and V is TRBV4-1; 14 nucleotides align to TRBD2. In germline, CDR1 is MGHRA, CDR2 YSYEKL. The CDR3 is 19 residues long. V lost 5 bases, J lost 7 bases, and 16 bases stayed unmatched. CDR3 bases: TGCGCCAGCAGCACTCCTAGGACTAGCGGGGGGTTGCGTGGGAATGAGCAGTTCTTC. Amino acid sequence: CASSTPRTSGGLRGNEQFF.

This rearrangement joins TRBV7-8 to TRBJ2-2; a possible D gene is TRBD2 (6 bases). Germline V CDR1 and CDR2: SGHVS, FQNEAQ. The CDR3 has 15 amino acids. V gave up 6 bases and J gave up 5 bases, with 16 bases separating them. The CDR3 sequence is CASRAQRARTGELFF. The DNA of the CDR3 is TGTGCCAGCAGGGCCCAGCGGGCGAGGACCGGGGAGCTGTTTTTT.

The chain uses TRBV5-1 and TRBJ2-3; D is unclear. V gave up 0 bases and J gave up 0 bases, with 8 bases separating them. This CDR3 is 15 amino acids long. Germline V gives CDR1 SGHRS, CDR2 YFSETQ. CDR3 DNA: TGCGCCAGCAGCTTGGATGCGGCTAGCACAGATACGCAGTATTTT. Its translation: CASSLDAASTDTQYF. Using reference TRBV5-1 and TRBJ2-3 for the parts outside the CDR3, the full variable domain is KAGVTQTPRYLIKTRGQQVTLSCSPISGHRSVSWYQQTPGQGLQFLFEYFSETQRNKGNFPGRFSGRQFSNSRSEMNVSTLELGDSALYLCASSLDAASTDTQYFGPGTRLTVL.

This chain uses TRBV5-6 with TRBJ2-7; 9 bases line up with TRBD1. V shed 0 bases, J shed 3 bases, and the junction held 4 bases outside the gene matches. Germline-derived CDR1 and CDR2 are SGHDT and YYEEEE. CDR3 length: 15 residues. Here the CDR3 reads CASSLAGTGRYEQYF. Here the CDR3 DNA reads TGTGCCAGCAGCTTGGCCGGGACAGGGCGCTACGAGCAGTACTTC.

This clone was seen a handful of times. V is TRBV11-3 and J is TRBJ1-4; TRBD1 aligns across 8 bases. The germline gives CDR1 SGHNT, CDR2 YENEEA. This CDR3 contains 20 residues. Trimming took 5 bases from V and 5 from J; bases not matched to a gene: 22. CDR3 sequence: CASSNRGFCGRDATNEKLFF. CDR3 coding DNA: TGTGCCAGCAGCAACAGGGGGTTTTGTGGCAGGGACGCGACAAATGAAAAACTGTTTTTT.

V gene TRBV10-1 combines with J gene TRBJ1-2; perhaps TRBD1 as D (5 bases). The CDR3 totals 15 residues. CDR1 is WNHNN, CDR2 SYGVQD, per germline (reference sequence). V was trimmed by 0 bases and J by 4 bases, leaving 12 bases between them. DNA for the CDR3: TGCGCCAGCAGTGAGTCGACCAGGGAACGCTATGGCTACACCTTC. This translates into CASSESTRERYGYTF.

In this sample, this clone turned up many times. J is TRBJ1-2 and V is TRBV5-1; TRBD1 matches 7 bases. CDR1 and CDR2 from the germline V gene are SGHRS and YFSETQ. V gave up 3 bases and J gave up 2 bases; unmatched junction bases: 7. The length of the CDR3 is 15 residues. In DNA, the CDR3 is TGCGCCAGCAGCTCCCTCCAGGGGGTAAACTATGGCTACACCTTC. Protein product: CASSSLQGVNYGYTF.

The V and J genes are TRBV7-2 and TRBJ1-6, with D perhaps TRBD1 (5 bases). Germline CDR1 and CDR2: SGHTA and FQGNSA. V lost 1 base and J lost 11, with 9 bases in between. The CDR3 length is 13 residues. The CDR3 here is CASSLEGWPPLHF. As DNA, the CDR3 is TGTGCCAGCAGCTTAGAGGGGTGGCCACCCCTCCACTTT. Variable domain in full (rest from reference TRBV7-2 and TRBJ1-6): GAGVSQSPSNKVTEKGKDVELRCDPISGHTALYWYRQSLGQGLEFLIYFQGNSAPDKSGLPSDRFSAERTGGSVSTLTIQRTQQEDSAVYLCASSLEGWPPLHFGNGTRLTVT.